The clone carrying this TCR beta chain has just a few counts. Its antigen is undetermined. The data were obtained in a study of CD8 T cells in ankylosing spondylitis. Broader study findings: Disease-linked clones bore a CD8+ phenotype and were relatively rare in peripheral blood. Some motif variants had been reported before (in reactive arthritis synovial fluid and blood). Reportedly, matched ankylosing spondylitis synovial fluid was significantly enriched for disease-linked clones. A TCR beta motif made of about 8 highly homologous variants seemed typical of ankylosing spondylitis blood.

The CDR3 length is 15 residues. Deletions cut 5 bases from V and 0 bases from J, with 11 bases between. The germline CDR1 and CDR2 sequences are MDHEN and SYDVKM. Using its own MiXCR run on the 5' RACE reads, TCRdb lists one record per CDR3 protein. Among around 140,000 distinct CDR3 sequences, 15% to 20% were seen once, and the ten largest hold 25% to 40%. This TCR came from a male donor with ankylosing spondylitis. Sequencing was carried out using blood, either unsorted or a sorted T cell fraction (not recorded which). This chain connects TRBV28 to TRBJ2-4; D is unresolved. In DNA form, the CDR3 reads TGTGCCAGCAGTCCCAGAGGCCTAGCCAAAAACATTCAGTACTTC. Translation gives CASSPRGLAKNIQYF.